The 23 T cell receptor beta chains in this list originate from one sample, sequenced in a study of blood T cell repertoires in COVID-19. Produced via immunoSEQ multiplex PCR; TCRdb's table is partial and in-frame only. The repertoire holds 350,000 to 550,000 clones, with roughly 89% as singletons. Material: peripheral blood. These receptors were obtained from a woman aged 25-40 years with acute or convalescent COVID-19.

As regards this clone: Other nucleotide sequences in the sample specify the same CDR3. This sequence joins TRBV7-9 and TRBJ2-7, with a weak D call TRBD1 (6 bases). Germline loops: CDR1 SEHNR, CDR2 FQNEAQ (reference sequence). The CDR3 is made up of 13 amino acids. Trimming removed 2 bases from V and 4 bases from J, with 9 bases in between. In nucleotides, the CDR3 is TGTGCCAGCAGCTTAAGTCAGGGGTACGAGCAGTACTTC. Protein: CASSLSQGYEQYF.

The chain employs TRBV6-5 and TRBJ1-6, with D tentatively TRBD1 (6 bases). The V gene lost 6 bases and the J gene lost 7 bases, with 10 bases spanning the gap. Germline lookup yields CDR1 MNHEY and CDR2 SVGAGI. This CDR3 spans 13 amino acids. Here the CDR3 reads CASRVTGNSPLHF. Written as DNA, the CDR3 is TGTGCCAGCAGGGTAACAGGGAATTCACCCCTCCACTTT.

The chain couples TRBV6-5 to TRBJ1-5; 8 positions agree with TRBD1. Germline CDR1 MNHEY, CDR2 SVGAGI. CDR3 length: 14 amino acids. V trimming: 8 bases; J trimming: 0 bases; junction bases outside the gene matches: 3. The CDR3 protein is CASLQGVSNQPQHF. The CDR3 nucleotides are TGTGCCAGCCTACAGGGGGTTAGCAATCAGCCCCAGCATTTT.

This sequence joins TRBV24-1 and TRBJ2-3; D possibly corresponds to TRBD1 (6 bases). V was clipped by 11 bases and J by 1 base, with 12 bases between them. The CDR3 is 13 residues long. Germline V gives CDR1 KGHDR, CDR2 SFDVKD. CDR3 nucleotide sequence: TGTGCCAGCACAGGGTTGGGCACAGATACGCAGTATTTT. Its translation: CASTGLGTDTQYF.

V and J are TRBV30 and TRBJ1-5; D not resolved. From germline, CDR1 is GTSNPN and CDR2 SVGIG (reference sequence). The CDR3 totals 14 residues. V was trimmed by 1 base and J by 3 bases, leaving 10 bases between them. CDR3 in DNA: TGTGCCTGGAGTGACCCGGGAGACAATCAGCCCCAGCATTTT. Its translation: CAWSDPGDNQPQHF.

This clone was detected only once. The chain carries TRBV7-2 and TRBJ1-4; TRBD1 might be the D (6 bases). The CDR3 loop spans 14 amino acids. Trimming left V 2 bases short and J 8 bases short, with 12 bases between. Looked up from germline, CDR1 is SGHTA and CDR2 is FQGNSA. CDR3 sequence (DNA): TGTGCCAGCAGCTTAATGTTAGGGACAGAAAAACTGTTTTTT. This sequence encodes CASSLMLGTEKLFF.

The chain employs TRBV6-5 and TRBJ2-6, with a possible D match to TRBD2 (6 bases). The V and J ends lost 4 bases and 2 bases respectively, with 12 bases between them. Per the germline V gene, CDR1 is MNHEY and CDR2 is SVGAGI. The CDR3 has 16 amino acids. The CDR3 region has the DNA TGTGCCAGCAGTTCGACTAGACTTACTGGGGCCAACGTCCTGACTTTC. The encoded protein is CASSSTRLTGANVLTF.

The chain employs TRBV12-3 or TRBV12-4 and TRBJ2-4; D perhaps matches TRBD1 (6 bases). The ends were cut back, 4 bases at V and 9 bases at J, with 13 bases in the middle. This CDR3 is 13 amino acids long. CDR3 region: CASSYLTGPIQYF. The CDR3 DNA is TGTGCCAGCAGTTACTTGACAGGCCCCATTCAGTACTTC.

The CDR3 spells CASSRDNLGYEQYF. The CDR3 DNA follows: TGTGCCAGCAGCCGGGACAATCTAGGCTACGAGCAGTACTTC. The chain links TRBV5-6 to TRBJ2-7, with D possibly being TRBD1 (6 bases). V was trimmed by 4 bases and J by 3 bases, leaving 14 bases between them. There are 14 residues in the CDR3. The V gene's germline CDR1 is SGHDT and CDR2 YYEEEE.

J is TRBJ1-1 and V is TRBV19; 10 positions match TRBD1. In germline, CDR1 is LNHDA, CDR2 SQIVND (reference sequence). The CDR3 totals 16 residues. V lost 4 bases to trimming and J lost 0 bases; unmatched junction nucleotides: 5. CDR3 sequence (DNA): TGTGCCAGTAGTACACCGGGACAGGGGATGAACACTGAAGCTTTCTTT. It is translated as CASSTPGQGMNTEAFF.

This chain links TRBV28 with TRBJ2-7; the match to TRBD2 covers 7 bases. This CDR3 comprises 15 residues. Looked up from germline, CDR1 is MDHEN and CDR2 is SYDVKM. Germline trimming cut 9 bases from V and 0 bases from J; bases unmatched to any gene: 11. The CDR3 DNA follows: TGTGCCAGTACCTCTAGCGGACCGAGCTCCTACGAGCAGTACTTC. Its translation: CASTSSGPSSYEQYF. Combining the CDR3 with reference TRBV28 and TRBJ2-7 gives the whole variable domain DVKVTQSSRYLVKRTGEKVFLECVQDMDHENMFWYRQDPGLGLRLIYFSYDVKMKEKGDIPEGYSVSREKKERFSLILESASTNQTSMYLCASTSSGPSSYEQYFGPGTRLTVT.

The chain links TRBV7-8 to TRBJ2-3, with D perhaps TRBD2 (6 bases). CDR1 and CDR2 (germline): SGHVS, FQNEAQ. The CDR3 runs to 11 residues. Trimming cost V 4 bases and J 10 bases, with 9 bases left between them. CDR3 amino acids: CASSSDYAQYF. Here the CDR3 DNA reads TGTGCCAGCAGCTCGGACTATGCGCAGTATTTT.

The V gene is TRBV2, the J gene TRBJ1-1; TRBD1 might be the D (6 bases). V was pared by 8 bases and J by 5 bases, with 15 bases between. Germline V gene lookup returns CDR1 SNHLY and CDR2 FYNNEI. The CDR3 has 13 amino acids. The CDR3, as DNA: TGTGCCAGCCAGATCAGGGGACGTACTGAAGCTTTCTTT. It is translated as CASQIRGRTEAFF.

The CDR3 DNA reads TGTGCCAGCACTCTGATCAGGGGGCGCGGCTACACCTTC. It specifies CASTLIRGRGYTF. The chain employs TRBV7-2 and TRBJ1-2, with 8 bases lining up with TRBD1. Unmatched junction bases numbered 9, after V lost 7 bases and J lost 8 bases. Germline V CDR1 and CDR2: SGHTA, FQGNSA. CDR3 length: 13 residues.

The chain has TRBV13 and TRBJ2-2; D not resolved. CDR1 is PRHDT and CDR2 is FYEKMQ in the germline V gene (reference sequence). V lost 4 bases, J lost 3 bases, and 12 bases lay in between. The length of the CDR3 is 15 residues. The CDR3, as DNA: TGTGCCAGCAGCTGGCGCGGCGTGTACACCGGGGAGCTGTTTTTT. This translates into CASSWRGVYTGELFF.

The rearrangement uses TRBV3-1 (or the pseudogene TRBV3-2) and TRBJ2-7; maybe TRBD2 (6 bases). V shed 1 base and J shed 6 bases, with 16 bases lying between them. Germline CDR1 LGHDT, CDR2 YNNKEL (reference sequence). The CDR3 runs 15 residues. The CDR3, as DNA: TGTGCCAGCAGCCAAGGTCTCGGGGGTGGCTTCGAGCAGTACTTC. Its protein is CASSQGLGGGFEQYF.

The DNA of the CDR3 is TGTGCCAGCAGTTCGAGACTAGCGGGGGGAAAAACCTACAATGAGCAGTTCTTC. This gives the protein CASSSRLAGGKTYNEQFF. The rearrangement uses TRBV28 and TRBJ2-1, with 13 bases identical to TRBD2. Trimming at V came to 4 bases and at J to 2 bases, leaving 8 bases not matched to a gene. The CDR3 is 18 amino acids. Germline values: CDR1 MDHEN, CDR2 SYDVKM.

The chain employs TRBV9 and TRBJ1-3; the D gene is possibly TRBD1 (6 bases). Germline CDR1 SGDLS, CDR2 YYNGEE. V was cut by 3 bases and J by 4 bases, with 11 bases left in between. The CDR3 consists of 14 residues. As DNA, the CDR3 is TGTGCCAGCAGCGCGGACAGACGGGGAAACACCATATATTTT. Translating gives CASSADRRGNTIYF.

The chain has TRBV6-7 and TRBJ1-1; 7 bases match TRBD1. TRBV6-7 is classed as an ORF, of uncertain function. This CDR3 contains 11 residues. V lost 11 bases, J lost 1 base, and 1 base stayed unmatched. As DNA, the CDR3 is TGTGCCCGACAGGGGAACACTGAAGCTTTCTTT. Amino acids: CARQGNTEAFF.

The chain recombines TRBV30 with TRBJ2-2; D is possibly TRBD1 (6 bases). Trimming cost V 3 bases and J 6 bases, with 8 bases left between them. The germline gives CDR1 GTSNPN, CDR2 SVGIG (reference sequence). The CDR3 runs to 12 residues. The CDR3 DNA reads TGTGCCTGGAGAGGGGGTGCCGGGGAGCTGTTTTTT. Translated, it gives CAWRGGAGELFF.

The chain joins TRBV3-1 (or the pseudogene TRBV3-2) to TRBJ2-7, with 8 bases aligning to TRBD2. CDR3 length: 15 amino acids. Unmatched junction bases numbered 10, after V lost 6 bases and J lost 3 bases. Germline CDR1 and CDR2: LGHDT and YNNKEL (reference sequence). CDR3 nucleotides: TGTGCCAGCAGGAAAACGGGACTAGGGAACTACGAGCAGTACTTC. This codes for CASRKTGLGNYEQYF.

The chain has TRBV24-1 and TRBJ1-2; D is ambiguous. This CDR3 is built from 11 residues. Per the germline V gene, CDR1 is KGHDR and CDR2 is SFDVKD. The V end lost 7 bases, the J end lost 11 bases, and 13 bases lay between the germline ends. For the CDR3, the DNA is TGTGCCACCAGCCGCGGCGATCAATACACCTTC. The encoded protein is CATSRGDQYTF.

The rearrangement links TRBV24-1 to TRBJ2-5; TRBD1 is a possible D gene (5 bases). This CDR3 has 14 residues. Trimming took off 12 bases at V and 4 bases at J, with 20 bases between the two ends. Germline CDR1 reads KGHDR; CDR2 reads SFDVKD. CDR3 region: CAPIPGLPRETQYF. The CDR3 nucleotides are TGTGCCCCGATTCCAGGGTTGCCGCGAGAGACCCAGTACTTC.